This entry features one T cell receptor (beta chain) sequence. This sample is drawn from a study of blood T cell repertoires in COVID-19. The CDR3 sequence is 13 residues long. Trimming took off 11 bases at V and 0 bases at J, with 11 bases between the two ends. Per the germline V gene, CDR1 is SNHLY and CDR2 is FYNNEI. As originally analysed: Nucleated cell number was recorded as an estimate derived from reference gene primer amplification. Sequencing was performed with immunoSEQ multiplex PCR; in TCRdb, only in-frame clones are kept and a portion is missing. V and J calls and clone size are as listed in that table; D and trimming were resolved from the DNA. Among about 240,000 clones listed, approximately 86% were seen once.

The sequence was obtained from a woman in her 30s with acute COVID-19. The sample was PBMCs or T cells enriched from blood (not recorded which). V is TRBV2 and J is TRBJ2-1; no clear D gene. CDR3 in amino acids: CAGSYSSYNEQFF. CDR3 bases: TGTGCCGGTTCCTATAGCTCCTACAATGAGCAGTTCTTC.